Following are 26 T cell receptor beta chains from one sample sequenced in a study of CD8 T cells in Susac syndrome. Random hexamers were used to reverse transcribe roughly 0.5 to 1 ug of RNA. TCRdb re-called the immunoSEQ multiplex PCR reads with MiXCR, one entry per CDR3 protein. This table has about 150,000 distinct CDR3 sequences, roughly 94% appearing once. Sequencing input: CD8+ T cells from PBMCs. The receptors were sampled from a human donor with multiple sclerosis.

CDR3 loop: CASRELDTQYF. CDR3 sequence (DNA): TGTGCCAGCAGGGAACTAGATACGCAGTATTTT. This chain links TRBV7-8 with TRBJ2-3; no firm D call. Trimming removed 6 bases from V and 5 bases from J, with 6 bases in between. CDR3 length: 11 amino acids. Germline loops: CDR1 SGHVS, CDR2 FQNEAQ.

V and J are TRBV11-2 and TRBJ2-5, with 10 nucleotides matching TRBD2. Trimming cost V 5 bases and J 1 base; bases outside gene matches: 4. The CDR3 extends over 15 amino acids. CDR1 SGHAT and CDR2 FQNNGV come from the germline V gene. CDR3 bases: TGTGCCAGCAGCCCCACTAGCGGGGCCCAAGAGACCCAGTACTTC. This encodes CASSPTSGAQETQYF.

The J gene is TRBJ1-1, the V gene TRBV27; D possibly corresponds to TRBD1 (5 bases). The CDR3 runs to 16 residues. The V end was cut by 1 base, the J end by 4 bases, with 16 bases between. Germline CDR1 is MNHEY and CDR2 is SMNVEV (reference sequence). CDR3 residues: CASSLFSGRRGTEAFF. The CDR3 DNA reads TGTGCCAGCAGTTTATTTTCCGGTAGAAGGGGCACTGAAGCTTTCTTT.

The chain uses TRBV6-5 and TRBJ1-2, with a weak D call TRBD1 (5 bases). V lost 7 bases, J lost 8 bases, and 20 bases lay in between. Germline values: CDR1 MNHEY, CDR2 SVGAGI. This CDR3 is built from 14 residues. CDR3 residues: CASIPRTGRDGYTF. CDR3 sequence (DNA): TGTGCCAGCATTCCTCGTACAGGCCGTGACGGCTACACCTTC.

V usage is TRBV7-6 and J usage is TRBJ2-3; no firm D call. Germline CDR1 and CDR2: SGHVS and FNYEAQ. Trimming stripped 2 bases from V and 4 bases from J, with 10 bases between. This CDR3 is 14 amino acids long. CDR3 sequence reads: CASSLWSVADTQYF. CDR3 in DNA: TGTGCCAGCAGCTTATGGTCGGTGGCAGATACGCAGTATTTT.

The rearrangement links TRBV2 to TRBJ2-3, with 7 bases that match TRBD1. Germline CDR1 reads SNHLY; CDR2 reads FYNNEI. The ends lost 3 bases at V and 1 base at J; junction bases unmatched: 7. The CDR3 sequence is 16 residues long. Here the CDR3 reads CASSDGTAFRTDTQYF. The DNA of the CDR3 is TGTGCCAGCAGTGATGGGACAGCCTTTCGCACAGATACGCAGTATTTT.

The chain combines TRBV9 with TRBJ2-2; D is uncertain. Trimming took off 5 bases at V and 6 bases at J, with 8 bases between the two ends. This CDR3 region has 12 residues. CDR1 is SGDLS, CDR2 YYNGEE, per germline. CDR3 loop: CASRPSSGELFF. The CDR3 region has the DNA TGTGCCAGCAGGCCCTCCTCCGGGGAGCTGTTTTTT.

CDR3: CASSYRQGARDTEAFF. In nucleotides, the CDR3 is TGTGCCAGCAGCTATAGACAGGGGGCTCGGGACACTGAAGCTTTCTTT. The chain has TRBV3-1 and TRBJ1-1, with TRBD1 matching over 10 bases. The V gene end was trimmed by 5 bases and the J gene end by 3 bases; junction bases not matched to a gene: 9. Per the germline V gene, CDR1 is LGHDT and CDR2 is YNNKEL (reference sequence). The CDR3 loop spans 16 amino acids.

The rearrangement links TRBV3-1 to TRBJ2-5; either TRBD1 or TRBD2 may fit D (5 bases each). There are 13 residues in the CDR3. V lost 5 bases and J 5 bases, leaving 12 bases between the germline ends. Per the germline V gene, CDR1 is LGHDT and CDR2 is YNNKEL (reference sequence). The CDR3 region is CASSDGTSETQYF. The DNA of the CDR3 is TGTGCCAGCAGCGATGGGACGTCGGAGACCCAGTACTTC.

The chain couples TRBV15 to TRBJ2-5; perhaps TRBD1 as D (6 bases). The CDR3 is 15 residues long. Germline-derived CDR1 and CDR2 are LNHNV and YYDKDF (reference sequence). Trimming shortened V by 0 bases and J by 4 bases, and 12 bases separated the two germline ends. CDR3 region: CATSRDRGQRETQYF. As DNA, the CDR3 is TGTGCCACCAGCAGAGACAGGGGTCAGAGAGAGACCCAGTACTTC.

V usage is TRBV12-3 or TRBV12-4 and J usage is TRBJ2-1, with a possible D match to TRBD1 (5 bases). The CDR3 totals 12 residues. V was pared by 6 bases and J by 7 bases, with 10 bases between. CDR3 region: CASSPGINEQFF. As DNA, the CDR3 is TGTGCCAGCAGCCCAGGGATAAATGAGCAGTTCTTC.

CDR3 nucleotides: TGTGCCACCCATTCGAGGGGACTCCTCCACTTT. Residues: CATHSRGLLHF. The chain couples TRBV25-1 to TRBJ1-6, with D possibly matching TRBD1 (5 bases). CDR1 and CDR2 from the germline V gene are MGHDK and SYGVNS. The CDR3 covers 11 residues. The ends were cut back, 10 bases at V and 15 bases at J, with 16 bases in the middle.

The chain couples TRBV7-9 to TRBJ2-4, with 9 bases fitting TRBD2. The CDR3 covers 15 residues. The junction had 11 bases not matched to a gene; V was cut back by 5 bases and J by 9 bases. The V gene's germline CDR1 is SEHNR and CDR2 FQNEAQ (reference sequence). CDR3 sequence (DNA): TGTGCCAGCAGCAGCATCGGGACTAGCCAGGTCATTCAGTACTTC. Amino acids: CASSSIGTSQVIQYF.

This clonotype occurred once. This chain uses TRBV5-4 with TRBJ2-1, with 11 bases identical to TRBD2. J lost 5 bases, V lost 2 bases, and 3 bases had no gene match. The CDR3 covers 15 residues. Looked up from germline, CDR1 is SGHNT and CDR2 is YYREEE (reference sequence). The CDR3 coding sequence is TGTGCCAGCAGCTTTAGCGGGGGGGCCGACAATGAGCAGTTCTTC. Translated, it gives CASSFSGGADNEQFF.

The gene calls are TRBV6-2 or TRBV6-3 and TRBJ2-2; TRBD1 is a possible D gene (5 bases). V gave up 2 bases and J gave up 5 bases, with 9 bases separating them. The CDR3 contains 14 residues. CDR1 and CDR2 (germline): MNHEY, SVGEGT. Here the CDR3 DNA reads TGTGCCAGCAGTTACAGGGGCTGGACCGGGGAGCTGTTTTTT. Residues: CASSYRGWTGELFF.

The chain carries TRBV27 and TRBJ2-1, with 15 bases that match TRBD2. The trim removed 5 bases at V and 10 bases at J, leaving 9 bases unmatched. This CDR3 is built from 16 residues. CDR1 MNHEY and CDR2 SMNVEV come from the germline V gene (reference sequence). This chain's CDR3 is CASSPWTSGGAQEQFF. The CDR3 region has the DNA TGTGCCAGCAGTCCATGGACTAGCGGGGGGGCCCAGGAGCAGTTCTTC.

The CDR3 nucleotides are TGTGCCAGCAGCCCGGGGCTAGCGGGGACCTACGAGCAGTACTTC. This encodes CASSPGLAGTYEQYF. The chain joins TRBV3-1 to TRBJ2-7; 9 bases agree with TRBD2. Looked up from germline, CDR1 is LGHDT and CDR2 is YNNKEL (reference sequence). CDR3 size: 15 residues. V shed 4 bases and J 2 bases; nucleotides not matched to a gene: 6.

This chain links TRBV6-6 with TRBJ1-5; 7 bases map to TRBD1. The CDR3 covers 16 residues. Germline CDR1 and CDR2: MNHNY and SVGAGI (reference sequence). Trimming removed 0 bases from V and 7 bases from J; junction bases left unmatched: 9. The CDR3 sequence is CASSYSGTAGSQPQHF. The CDR3 bases are TGTGCCAGCAGTTACTCTGGGACAGCGGGTTCCCAGCCCCAGCATTTT.

The genes are TRBV25-1 and TRBJ1-2; 9 nucleotides line up with TRBD1. Germline V gives CDR1 MGHDK, CDR2 SYGVNS. V shed 8 bases, J shed 7 bases, and the junction held 11 bases outside the gene matches. The CDR3 length is 14 residues. Here the CDR3 DNA reads TGTGCCAGCGGTTCGGGACAGGGCGTCAGTGGCTACACCTTC. Amino acid sequence: CASGSGQGVSGYTF.

The V call is TRBV15, the J call TRBJ2-1; 10 bases line up with TRBD2. With 10 bases clipped from V and 7 bases from J, the junction kept 10 bases outside the gene matches. CDR3 length: 14 amino acids. CDR1 and CDR2 from the germline V gene are LNHNV and YYDKDF (reference sequence). Here the CDR3 reads CAIASGGRGNEQFF. In nucleotides, the CDR3 is TGTGCCATTGCTAGCGGGGGTAGGGGGAATGAGCAGTTCTTC.

This chain uses TRBV7-2 with TRBJ1-2; D is unclear. Trimming removed 1 base at V and 7 bases at J, with 4 bases between. This CDR3 is built from 11 residues. Germline assignment: CDR1 SGHTA and CDR2 FQGNSA. CDR3 amino acids: CASSLGLGYTF. In DNA, the CDR3 is TGTGCCAGCAGCTTAGGGCTTGGCTACACCTTC.

This chain joins TRBV20-1 and TRBJ2-7, with a tentative D call TRBD1 (6 bases). CDR3 length equals 12 residues. CDR1 DFQATT and CDR2 SNEGSKA come from the germline V gene (reference sequence). The V gene lost 6 bases and the J gene lost 4 bases, with 13 bases spanning the gap. The CDR3 DNA is TGCAGTGCGCGGACAGAGTATTACGAGCAGTACTTC. Translated, it gives CSARTEYYEQYF.

The genes are TRBV12-3 or TRBV12-4 and TRBJ2-7; TRBD2 matches at 11 bases. The V segment lost 5 bases and the J segment 2 bases; nucleotides outside the gene matches: 5. The CDR3 is made up of 15 amino acids. CDR3 in DNA: TGTGCCAGCAGTGGGGGACTAGCGGCTACCTACGAGCAGTACTTC. Translation: CASSGGLAATYEQYF.

In DNA form, the CDR3 reads TGTGCCAGCAGCCTTCGGGACAGCCAGCCACGGAAGCAGTACTTC. This encodes CASSLRDSQPRKQYF. The chain has TRBV3-1 and TRBJ2-7; 7 nucleotides align to TRBD1. The germline gives CDR1 LGHDT, CDR2 YNNKEL (reference sequence). The ends lost 4 bases at V and 8 bases at J; junction bases unmatched: 14. CDR3 length equals 15 residues.

The chain recombines TRBV19 with TRBJ1-5; TRBD1 aligns across 7 bases. Losses at the gene ends were 6 bases for V and 0 bases for J; bases not matched to a gene: 5. The germline CDR1 and CDR2 sequences are LNHDA and SQIVND (reference sequence). The CDR3 runs 15 residues. Here the CDR3 DNA reads TGTGCCAGTAGCAGCGACAGGGATAGCAATCAGCCCCAGCATTTT. Amino acid sequence: CASSSDRDSNQPQHF.

This CDR3 reads CASSLSKGNYGYTF. The DNA for the CDR3 is TGTGCCAGCAGTTTATCCAAGGGGAACTATGGCTACACCTTC. V gene TRBV27 combines with J gene TRBJ1-2, with a tentative D call TRBD1 (5 bases). The length of the CDR3 is 14 residues. Trimming removed 0 bases at V and 2 bases at J, with 7 bases between. Germline lookup yields CDR1 MNHEY and CDR2 SMNVEV (reference sequence).